This T cell receptor (beta chain) emerged from a study of T cell clones after liver transplantation (dated by TCRdb to between 2018 and 2020). General notes on the study: ITN030ST, the source of the samples, was a randomized trial that attempted immunosuppression withdrawal within 2 years of liver transplantation. The studied cohort comprised 8 liver transplant recipients, 3 classified as tolerant and 5 as non-tolerant. Donor-reactive T cell clones were identified by TCRbeta sequencing after a pre-transplant mixed lymphocyte reaction and then tracked in post-transplant blood. To count as tolerant, a recipient had to stay completely off immunosuppression for at least one year without liver enzymes climbing beyond twice the upper limit of normal. As an antigen-independent comparator for donor-reactive sequences, third party-reactive TCRbeta sequences were also identified from pre-transplant MLRs. Three of the eight recipients were HCV-positive; the others were transplanted for non-autoimmune, non-viral indications. Until randomization at 12-24 months post-transplant, subjects were given standard immunosuppression, with no induction therapy. Blood samples were collected pre-transplant, pre-randomization before withdrawal, and post-randomization after either full withdrawal or failed withdrawal. Paper-wide results and their limitations: Once repertoire turnover was taken into account, donor-reactive detection showed a significant reduction for CD4 in 7 of 8 subjects and for CD8 in 8 of 8. Conclusions were preliminary, limited by small, heterogeneous patient numbers and non-standardized post-transplant time points. Circulating donor-reactive CD4 TCRbeta sequences fell significantly post-transplant in most of the 8 subjects, irrespective of tolerance or HCV status. Low numbers of available donor cells limited the measurable donor-reactive repertoire in a couple of subjects. Because allograft tissue specimens were not available, migration of donor-reactive T cells into the graft, rather than deletion, may have occurred. Donor-reactive sequences declined more than third party-reactive ones, suggesting partial antigen-specific deletion unrelated to withdrawal success.

Regarding this clone: It has no known antigen specificity. No much larger clone is present one base from it, and per-base qualities are unavailable.

Thawed unstimulated PBMCs were stained for CD3, CD4 and CD8 and FACS-sorted into CD3+CD4+ and CD3+CD8+ populations. Randomization to immunosuppression withdrawal applied to every one of the 8 studied subjects. Genomic DNA was isolated with the Qiagen DNeasy Blood and Tissue Kit. For CDR1 and CDR2, the germline V gene lists SGHAT and FQNNGV. The germline V and J ends show losses of 2 bases and 7 bases respectively, and no gene match explains 7 bases of the junction. The CDR3 numbers 15 residues from cysteine through phenylalanine. Only the CDR3 region is kept as DNA, spanning 45 bases read in frame from base 1. Using immunoSEQ, frozen genomic DNA was subjected to high-throughput TCRbeta CDR3 sequencing, a process that included PCR amplification, mapping, bias correction and internal controls. The original pipeline was this. Productive rearrangements were retained, and unique TCRbeta sequences were defined by the CDR3 nucleotide sequence together with the V and J gene. For classification of a sequence as donor-reactive, at least 5-fold expansion in CFSE-low cells relative to unstimulated pre-transplant cells and a frequency of at least 0.01% were required. Minimum frequency thresholds were set for each subject on the basis of the unstimulated sample with the lowest template count, so that a detection power of at least 90% was ensured. Jensen-Shannon divergence between the top 1000 TCRbeta sequences post- versus pre-transplant served as the measure of repertoire turnover. Two-sided Fisher's exact tests were used to test for changes in the detection of donor-reactive sequences. The source is immuneACCESS, and TCRdb retained only in-frame sequences with V and J called. Part of the clones is not carried over; for the studies checked, unresolved V genes explain less than half of this, and the remainder is unexplained. V and J calls plus clone size are reproduced from that table; the DNA served to infer D and trimming. This sample holds about 120,000 clones; about nine tenths were observed only once. The top ten clonotypes cover around 0.83% of the sample.

The chain is assembled from TRBV11-2 and TRBJ2-1; 8 junctional bases match TRBD2. The source is a human patient who received a liver transplant. Following transplantation, part of the T cell population may be supplied by the graft donor rather than the patient. Specimen: CD4+ T cells from blood, collected 12 months after liver transplant. In nucleotides, the sequence is TGTGCCAGCAGCTTAAGTTCCGGGAGGGGAAATGAGCAGTTCTTC. It is translated as CASSLSSGRGNEQFF.